Sequencing of this T cell receptor beta chain was carried out in a study of OX40 agonist ivuxolimab in advanced cancers. General study results and limits: The mean number of expanded clones was higher in CD8+ T cells than in CD4+.

Comments on this clone: Its antigen is unknown.

It was autoimmune disease history or systemic immunosuppression that excluded patients. This CDR3 is 12 amino acids long. V shed 6 bases and J shed 3 bases, with 6 bases lying between them. Germline CDR1 LNHDA, CDR2 SQIVND (reference sequence). The method was immunoSEQ multiplex PCR; TCRdb's version includes in-frame clones alone and lacks a portion of them. The sample has about 98,000 clones, more than 85% seen once. The gene calls are TRBV19 and TRBJ1-5, with no clear D. This TCR came from an adult with an advanced solid tumor such as melanoma, head and neck, liver or kidney cancer. The sequences come from CD4+ or CD8+ T cells sorted from blood, collected in a trial of the OX40 agonist ivuxolimab. CDR3 protein: CASRRNNQPQHF. The CDR3 DNA reads as TGTGCCAGTAGAAGAAACAATCAGCCCCAGCATTTT.